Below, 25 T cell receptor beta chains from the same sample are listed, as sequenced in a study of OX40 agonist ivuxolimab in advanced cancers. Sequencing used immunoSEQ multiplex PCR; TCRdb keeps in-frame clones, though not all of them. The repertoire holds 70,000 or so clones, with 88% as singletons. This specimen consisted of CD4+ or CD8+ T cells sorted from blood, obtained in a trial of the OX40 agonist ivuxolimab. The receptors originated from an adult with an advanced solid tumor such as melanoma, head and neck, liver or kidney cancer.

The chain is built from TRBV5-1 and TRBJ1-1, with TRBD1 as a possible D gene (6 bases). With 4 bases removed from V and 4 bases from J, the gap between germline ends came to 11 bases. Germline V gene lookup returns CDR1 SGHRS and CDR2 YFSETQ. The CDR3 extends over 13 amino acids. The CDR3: CASSVDRPTEAFF. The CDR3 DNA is TGCGCCAGCAGCGTTGACAGGCCCACTGAAGCTTTCTTT.

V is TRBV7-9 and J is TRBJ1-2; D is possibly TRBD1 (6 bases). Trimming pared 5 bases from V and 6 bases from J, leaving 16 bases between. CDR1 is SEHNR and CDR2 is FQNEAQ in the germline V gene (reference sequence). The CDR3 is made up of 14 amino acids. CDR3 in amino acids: CASSTTDRRDGYTF. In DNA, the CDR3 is TGTGCCAGCAGCACCACTGACAGGAGGGATGGCTACACCTTC.

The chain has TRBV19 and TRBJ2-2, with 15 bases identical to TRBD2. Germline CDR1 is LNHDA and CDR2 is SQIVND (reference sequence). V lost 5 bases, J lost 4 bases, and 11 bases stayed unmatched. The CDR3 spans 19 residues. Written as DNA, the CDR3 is TGTGCCAGTAGTGGAGGACTAGCGGGAGGGCCCGCTGGCACCGGGGAGCTGTTTTTT. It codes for CASSGGLAGGPAGTGELFF.

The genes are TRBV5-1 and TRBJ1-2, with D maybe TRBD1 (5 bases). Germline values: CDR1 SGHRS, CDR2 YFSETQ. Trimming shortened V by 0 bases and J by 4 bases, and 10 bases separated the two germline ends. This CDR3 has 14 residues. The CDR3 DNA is TGCGCCAGCAGCTTGGGACAGTCCTTCTATGGCTACACCTTC. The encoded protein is CASSLGQSFYGYTF.

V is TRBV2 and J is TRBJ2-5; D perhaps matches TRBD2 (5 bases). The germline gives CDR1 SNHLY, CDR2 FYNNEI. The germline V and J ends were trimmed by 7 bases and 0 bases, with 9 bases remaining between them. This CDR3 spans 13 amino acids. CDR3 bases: TGTGCCAGCATGCGAGGGTACCAAGAGACCCAGTACTTC. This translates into CASMRGYQETQYF.

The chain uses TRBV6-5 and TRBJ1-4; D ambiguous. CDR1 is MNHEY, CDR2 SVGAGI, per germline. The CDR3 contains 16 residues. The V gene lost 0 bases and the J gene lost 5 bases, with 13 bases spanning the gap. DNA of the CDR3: TGTGCCAGCAGTTACTCCCCTTCAAGAGGAAATGAAAAACTGTTTTTT. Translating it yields CASSYSPSRGNEKLFF.

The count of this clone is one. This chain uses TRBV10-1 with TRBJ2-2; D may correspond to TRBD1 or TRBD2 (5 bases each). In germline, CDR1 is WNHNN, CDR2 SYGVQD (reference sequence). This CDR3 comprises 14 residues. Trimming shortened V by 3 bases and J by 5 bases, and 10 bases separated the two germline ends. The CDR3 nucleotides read TGCGCCAGCAGTGATAGGGGCGGGACCGGGGAGCTGTTTTTT. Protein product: CASSDRGGTGELFF.

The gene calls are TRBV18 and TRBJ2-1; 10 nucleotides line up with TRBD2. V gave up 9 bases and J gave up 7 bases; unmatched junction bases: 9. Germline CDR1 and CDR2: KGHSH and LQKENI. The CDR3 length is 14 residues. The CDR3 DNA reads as TGTGCCAGTGCGAGCGGGGGGGTTCGGAATGAGCAGTTCTTC. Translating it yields CASASGGVRNEQFF.

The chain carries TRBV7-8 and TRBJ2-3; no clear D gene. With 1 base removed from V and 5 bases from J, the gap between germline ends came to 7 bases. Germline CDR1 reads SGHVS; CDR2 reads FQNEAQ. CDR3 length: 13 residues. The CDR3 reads CASSLEIRDTQYF. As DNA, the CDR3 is TGTGCCAGCAGCTTAGAAATCAGAGATACGCAGTATTTT. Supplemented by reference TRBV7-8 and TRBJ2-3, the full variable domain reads GAGVSQSPRYKVAKRGQDVALRCDPISGHVSLFWYQQALGQGPEFLTYFQNEAQLDKSGLPSDRFFAERPEGSVSTLKIQRTQQEDSAVYLCASSLEIRDTQYFGPGTRLTVL.

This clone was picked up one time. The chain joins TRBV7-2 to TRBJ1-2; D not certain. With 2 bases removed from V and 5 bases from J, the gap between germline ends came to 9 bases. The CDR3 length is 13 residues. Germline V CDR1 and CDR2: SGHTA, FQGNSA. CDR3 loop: CASSLSQEYGYTF. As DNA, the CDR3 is TGTGCCAGCAGCTTAAGCCAGGAGTATGGCTACACCTTC.

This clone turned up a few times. CDR3 amino acids: CASSPQRNTEAFF. CDR3 coding DNA: TGTGCCAGCAGTCCTCAGAGGAACACTGAAGCTTTCTTT. The chain has TRBV11-2 and TRBJ1-1, with D unclear. V dropped 6 bases and J dropped 1 base, with 9 bases sitting between them. The CDR3 is made up of 13 amino acids. Germline V lookup: CDR1 SGHAT, CDR2 FQNNGV.

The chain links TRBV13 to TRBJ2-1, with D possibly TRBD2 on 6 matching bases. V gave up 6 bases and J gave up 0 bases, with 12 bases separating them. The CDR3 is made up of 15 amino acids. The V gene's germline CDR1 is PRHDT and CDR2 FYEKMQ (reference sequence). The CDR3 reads CASSRDLSSYNEQFF. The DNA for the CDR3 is TGTGCCAGCAGTCGGGACTTAAGCTCCTACAATGAGCAGTTCTTC. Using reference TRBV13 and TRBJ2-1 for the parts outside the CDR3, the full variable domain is AAGVIQSPRHLIKEKRETATLKCYPIPRHDTVYWYQQGPGQDPQFLISFYEKMQSDKGSIPDRFSAQQFSDYHSELNMSSLELGDSALYFCASSRDLSSYNEQFFGPGTRLTVL.

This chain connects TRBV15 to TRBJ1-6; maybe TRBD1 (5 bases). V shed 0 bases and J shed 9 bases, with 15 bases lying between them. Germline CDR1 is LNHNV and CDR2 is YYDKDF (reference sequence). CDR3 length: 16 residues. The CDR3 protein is CATSRDPLGAGSPLHF. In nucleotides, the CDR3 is TGTGCCACCAGCAGAGACCCCCTTGGGGCTGGTTCACCCCTCCACTTT.

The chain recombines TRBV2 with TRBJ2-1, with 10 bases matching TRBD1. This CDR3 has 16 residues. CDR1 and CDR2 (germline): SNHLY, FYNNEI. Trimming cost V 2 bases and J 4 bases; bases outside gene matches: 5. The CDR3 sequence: CASSEMTGGPYNEQFF. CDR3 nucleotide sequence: TGTGCCAGCAGTGAAATGACAGGGGGCCCTTACAATGAGCAGTTCTTC.

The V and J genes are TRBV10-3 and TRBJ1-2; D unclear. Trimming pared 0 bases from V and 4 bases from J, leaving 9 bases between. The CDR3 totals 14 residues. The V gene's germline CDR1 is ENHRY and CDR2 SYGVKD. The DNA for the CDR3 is TGTGCCATCAGTGAGTCTGCTGGCACCTATGGCTACACCTTC. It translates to CAISESAGTYGYTF.

The CDR3 sequence is CASSPRRNSYGYTF. The CDR3, as DNA: TGTGCCAGCAGCCCCCGACGGAATTCATATGGCTACACCTTC. V is TRBV14 and J is TRBJ1-2; D is undetermined. This CDR3 has 14 amino acids. The V gene's germline CDR1 is SGHDN and CDR2 FVKESK. With 4 bases removed from V and 5 bases from J, the gap between germline ends came to 14 bases.

The CDR3 DNA follows: TGTGCCAGTAGAACAGGGGGCTCTGGGGCCAACGTCCTGACTTTC. This codes for CASRTGGSGANVLTF. This chain connects TRBV19 to TRBJ2-6; 8 bases align to TRBD1. The CDR3 contains 15 residues. The ends lost 6 bases at V and 0 bases at J; junction bases unmatched: 1. Germline values: CDR1 LNHDA, CDR2 SQIVND (reference sequence).

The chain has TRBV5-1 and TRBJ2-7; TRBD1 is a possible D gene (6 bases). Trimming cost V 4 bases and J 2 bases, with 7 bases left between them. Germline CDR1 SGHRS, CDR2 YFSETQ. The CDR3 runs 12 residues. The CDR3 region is CASSGGAYEQYF. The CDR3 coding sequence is TGCGCCAGCAGCGGGGGCGCCTACGAGCAGTACTTC.

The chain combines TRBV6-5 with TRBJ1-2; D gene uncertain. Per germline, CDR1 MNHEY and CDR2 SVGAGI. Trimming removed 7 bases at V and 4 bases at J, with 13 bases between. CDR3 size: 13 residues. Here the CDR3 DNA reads TGTGCCAGCACCCCTGGACGGGTCTATGGCTACACCTTC. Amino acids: CASTPGRVYGYTF.

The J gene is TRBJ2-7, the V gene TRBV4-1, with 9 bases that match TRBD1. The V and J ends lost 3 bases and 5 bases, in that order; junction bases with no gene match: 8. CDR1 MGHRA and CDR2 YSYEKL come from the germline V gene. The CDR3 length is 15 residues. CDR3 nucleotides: TGCGCCAGCAGCCAGCCCGGACAGGGGTCGGACGAGCAGTACTTC. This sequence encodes CASSQPGQGSDEQYF.

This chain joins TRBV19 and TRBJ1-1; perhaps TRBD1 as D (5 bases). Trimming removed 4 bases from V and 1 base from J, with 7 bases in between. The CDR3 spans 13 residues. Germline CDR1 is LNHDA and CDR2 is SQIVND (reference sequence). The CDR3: CASSTTANTEAFF. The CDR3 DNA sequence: TGTGCCAGTAGTACGACAGCGAACACTGAAGCTTTCTTT.

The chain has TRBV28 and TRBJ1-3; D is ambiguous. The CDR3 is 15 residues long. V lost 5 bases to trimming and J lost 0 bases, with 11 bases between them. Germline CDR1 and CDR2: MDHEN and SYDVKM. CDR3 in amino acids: CASSPLDSSGNTIYF. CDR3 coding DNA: TGTGCCAGCAGTCCTCTCGACTCCTCTGGAAACACCATATATTTT. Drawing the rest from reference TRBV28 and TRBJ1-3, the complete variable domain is DVKVTQSSRYLVKRTGEKVFLECVQDMDHENMFWYRQDPGLGLRLIYFSYDVKMKEKGDIPEGYSVSREKKERFSLILESASTNQTSMYLCASSPLDSSGNTIYFGEGSWLTVV.

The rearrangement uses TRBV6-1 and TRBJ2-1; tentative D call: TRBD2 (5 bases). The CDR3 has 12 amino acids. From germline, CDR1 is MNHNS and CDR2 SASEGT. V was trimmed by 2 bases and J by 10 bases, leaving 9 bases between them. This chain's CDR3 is CASSEFSGEQFF. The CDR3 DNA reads TGTGCCAGCAGTGAATTCAGCGGCGAGCAGTTCTTC.

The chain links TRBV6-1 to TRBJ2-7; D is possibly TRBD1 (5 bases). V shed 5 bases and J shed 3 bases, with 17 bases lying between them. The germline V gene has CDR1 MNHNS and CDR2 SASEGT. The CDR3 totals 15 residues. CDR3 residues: CASSSRSREHYEQYF. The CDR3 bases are TGTGCCAGCAGTTCCCGGTCCAGGGAACACTACGAGCAGTACTTC.

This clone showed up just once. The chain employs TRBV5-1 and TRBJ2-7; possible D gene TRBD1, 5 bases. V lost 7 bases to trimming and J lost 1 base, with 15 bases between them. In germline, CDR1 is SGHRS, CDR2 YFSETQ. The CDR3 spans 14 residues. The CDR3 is CASASRADSYEQYF. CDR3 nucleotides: TGCGCCAGCGCCTCCAGGGCGGATTCCTACGAGCAGTACTTC.